This section outlines one TCR beta chain sequence together with its context. Antigen specificity is unknown. The record originates from a study of EBV T-cell therapy then PD-1 blockade in nasopharyngeal carcinoma. Germline values: CDR1 SGDLS, CDR2 YYNGEE. V shed 2 bases, J shed 10 bases, and the junction held 5 bases outside the gene matches. The CDR3 consists of 15 residues. The repertoire was sequenced with immunoSEQ multiplex PCR; TCRdb's copy has only in-frame clones and lacks some. There are around 22,000 clones in the sample; 70% to 85% occur only once, and approximately 24% lies in the top ten. Indicated treatment: AdE1-LMPpoly-expanded autologous EBV-specific T-cell therapy followed by anti-PD-1 nivolumab.

This receptor was identified in a man aged 35 to 55 with nasopharyngeal carcinoma. Sequencing used CD8+ T cells from blood, obtained at day -245 from a patient whose treatment included autologous EBV-specific T cells and nivolumab. V is TRBV9 and J is TRBJ2-1, with 14 bases identical to TRBD2. The CDR3 region has the DNA TGTGCCAGCAGCGTGGGGACTAGCGGGGGCCTGGAGCAGTTCTTC. Protein sequence: CASSVGTSGGLEQFF.